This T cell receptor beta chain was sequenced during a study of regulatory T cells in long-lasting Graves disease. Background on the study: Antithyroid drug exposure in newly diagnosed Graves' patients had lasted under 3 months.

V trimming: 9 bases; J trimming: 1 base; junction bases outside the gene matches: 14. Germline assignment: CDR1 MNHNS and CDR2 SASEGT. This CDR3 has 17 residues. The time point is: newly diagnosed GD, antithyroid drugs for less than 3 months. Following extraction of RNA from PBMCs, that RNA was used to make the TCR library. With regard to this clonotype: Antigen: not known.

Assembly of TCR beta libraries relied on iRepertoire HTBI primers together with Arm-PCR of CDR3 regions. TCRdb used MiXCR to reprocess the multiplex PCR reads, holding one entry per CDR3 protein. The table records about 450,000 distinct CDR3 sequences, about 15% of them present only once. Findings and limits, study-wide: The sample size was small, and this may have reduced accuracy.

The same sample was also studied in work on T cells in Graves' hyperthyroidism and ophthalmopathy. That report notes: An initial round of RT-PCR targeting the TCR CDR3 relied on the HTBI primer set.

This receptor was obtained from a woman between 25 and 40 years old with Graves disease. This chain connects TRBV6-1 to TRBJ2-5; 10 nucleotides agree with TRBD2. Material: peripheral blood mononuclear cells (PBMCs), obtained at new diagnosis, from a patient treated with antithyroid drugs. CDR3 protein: CASCPPGGLAVQETQYF. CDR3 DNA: TGTGCCAGTTGCCCTCCGGGAGGACTAGCGGTCCAAGAGACCCAGTACTTC.